This T cell receptor (beta chain) was captured by sequencing in a study of T cells in narcolepsy. Method: immunoSEQ multiplex PCR; TCRdb's copy keeps in-frame clones and lacks some. The sample has around 26,000 clones; approximately 62% are singletons. Study-level points and caveats: Some memory CD4+ repertoires had no autoreactive clone sequences. Blood of same and different patients, but not healthy controls, reportedly held recurring autoreactive clonotypes.

The J segment lost 2 bases and the V segment lost 4 bases, leaving 5 bases of the junction unmatched. This CDR3 is built from 15 residues. Germline CDR1 reads SGHRS; CDR2 reads YFSETQ. Regarding this clone: Its specificity is unknown.

The chain is built from TRBV5-1 and TRBJ2-2; TRBD1 aligns across 7 bases. The sequenced sample was memory (CD45RA-) CD4+ T cells from blood. The receptor was isolated from a human donor in good health. The CDR3 loop reads CASSPRQGNTGELFF. Written as DNA, the CDR3 is TGCGCCAGCAGCCCTAGACAGGGTAACACCGGGGAGCTGTTTTTT.